This T cell receptor beta chain derives from a study of T cells in Graves' hyperthyroidism and ophthalmopathy. This clonotype was detected ten times or more. The TCR beta CDR3 regions underwent amplification using RNA transcripts as the source. The TCR CDR3 first-round RT-PCR relied on the HTBI primer set. A single record per CDR3 protein comes from TCRdb applying MiXCR to the multiplex PCR reads. Seen here are around 420,000 distinct CDR3 sequences, around 16% observed once, and the top ten hold over 7.5%. Sequenced sample: blood. The origin of this receptor is a woman between 18 and 29 years old with Graves' hyperthyroidism.

CDR3 DNA sequence: TGTGCCAGTAGTATCAAACAGGGGGCGAGTACTGAAGCTTTCTTT. It is translated as CASSIKQGASTEAFF. The chain employs TRBV19 and TRBJ1-1; 9 bases are shared with TRBD1. Trimming cost V 3 bases and J 5 bases; bases outside gene matches: 7. This CDR3 contains 15 residues. Per the germline V gene, CDR1 is LNHDA and CDR2 is SQIVND (reference sequence).